The next 18 T cell receptor beta chains were all read from a single sample in a study of T cells in tuberculosis. Assay: immunoSEQ multiplex PCR; the TCRdb copy retains only in-frame clones and omits some. Here the sample spans nearly 60,000 clones, 70% to 90% being singletons. Cells were sorted from thawed PBMC rested overnight and stained with GMM-loaded CD1B tetramer, viability dye and anti-CD3. CD1B tetramers were loaded with Rhodococcus equi-derived C32 glucose monomycolate. The sequenced sample consisted of CD1b-GMM tetramer-negative cells sorted from PBMCs. Source of these receptors: an adult woman with latent tuberculosis.

The V call is TRBV19, the J call TRBJ2-4, with a possible D match to TRBD2 (6 bases). The V end was cut by 2 bases, the J end by 1 base, with 18 bases between. CDR1 is LNHDA and CDR2 is SQIVND in the germline V gene (reference sequence). The CDR3 is made up of 18 amino acids. The CDR3 bases are TGTGCCAGTAGTATATTTGGAGGAGGGGTGGAGGCCAAAAACATTCAGTACTTC. Amino acid sequence: CASSIFGGGVEAKNIQYF.

This rearrangement joins TRBV12-5 to TRBJ1-1, with D hard to call. Germline V gives CDR1 LGHNT, CDR2 FRNRAP. Trimming cost V 4 bases and J 3 bases, with 15 bases left between them. This CDR3 comprises 15 residues. CDR3 sequence: CASGSSLSGDTEAFF. The CDR3 region has the DNA TGTGCTAGTGGTTCGTCATTGAGCGGGGACACTGAAGCTTTCTTT. Complete variable domain (other parts from reference TRBV12-5 and TRBJ1-1): DARVTQTPRHKVTEMGQEVTMRCQPILGHNTVFWYRQTMMQGLELLAYFRNRAPLDDSGMPKDRFSAEMPDATLATLKIQPSEPRDSAVYFCASGSSLSGDTEAFFGQGTRLTVV.

The chain links TRBV6-6 to TRBJ1-1; TRBD1 agrees at 11 bases. Germline V gene data show CDR1 as MNHNY and CDR2 as SVGAGI (reference sequence). The CDR3 has 12 amino acids. V trimming: 5 bases; J trimming: 11 bases; junction bases outside the gene matches: 4. DNA of the CDR3: TGTGCCAGCAGTGGACAGGGGGCCCAGGCTTTCTTT. Translated: CASSGQGAQAFF.

This clone has a single count. The chain links TRBV28 to TRBJ1-2; D is uncertain. The CDR3 sequence is 13 residues long. The V gene's germline CDR1 is MDHEN and CDR2 SYDVKM. Deletions cut 4 bases from V and 7 bases from J, with 13 bases between. The CDR3 region is CASSSPAGGGYTF. The CDR3 coding sequence is TGTGCCAGCAGTTCCCCCGCGGGTGGTGGCTACACCTTC.

Here the CDR3 reads CASSLAGGVARYEQYF. CDR3 DNA sequence: TGCGCCAGCAGCCTGGCGGGGGGCGTCGCTCGTTACGAGCAGTACTTC. V and J are TRBV5-1 and TRBJ2-7; 8 nucleotides match TRBD2. The CDR3 length is 16 residues. Germline V gene sequence: CDR1 SGHRS, CDR2 YFSETQ. The junction had 13 bases not matched to a gene; V was cut back by 4 bases and J by 4 bases.

The rearrangement links TRBV18 to TRBJ2-7, with a weak D call TRBD2 (7 bases). The CDR3 runs 14 residues. Deletions cut 4 bases from V and 3 bases from J, with 13 bases between. Germline V gene lookup returns CDR1 KGHSH and CDR2 LQKENI. As DNA, the CDR3 is TGTGCCAGCTCACGGGGGGGCGGAAACTACGAGCAGTACTTC. Amino acids: CASSRGGGNYEQYF.

The chain has TRBV29-1 and TRBJ1-4; TRBD1 matches at 10 bases. This CDR3 has 17 residues. Germline CDR1 is SQVTM and CDR2 is ANQGSEA. The V gene end was trimmed by 7 bases and the J gene end by 7 bases; junction bases not matched to a gene: 18. CDR3 sequence reads: CSADGVRPGQGCEKLFF. The CDR3 DNA is TGCAGCGCAGATGGAGTTCGTCCGGGACAGGGGTGTGAAAAACTGTTTTTT.

V usage is TRBV6-1 and J usage is TRBJ2-5; 8 positions match TRBD2. The CDR3 covers 15 residues. From germline, CDR1 is MNHNS and CDR2 SASEGT. V shed 2 bases and J 4 bases; nucleotides not matched to a gene: 6. The CDR3 sequence is CASSERPTSVETQYF. CDR3 nucleotides: TGTGCCAGCAGTGAAAGGCCGACTAGCGTAGAGACCCAGTACTTC.

This clone was seen a few times. The J gene is TRBJ1-2, the V gene TRBV5-6; D is uncertain. Trimming cost V 0 bases and J 5 bases, with 17 bases left between them. The V gene's germline CDR1 is SGHDT and CDR2 YYEEEE. CDR3 length: 16 amino acids. For the CDR3, the DNA is TGTGCCAGCAGCTTGGGGGCCGGGGAATTTTGGTATGGCTACACCTTC. Amino acids: CASSLGAGEFWYGYTF.

The chain uses TRBV2 and TRBJ1-1; a possible D gene is TRBD1 (5 bases). The CDR3 totals 14 residues. Trimming took 6 bases from V and 0 from J, leaving 11 bases between them. Germline-derived CDR1 and CDR2 are SNHLY and FYNNEI. The CDR3: CASRETEMNTEAFF. DNA for the CDR3: TGTGCCAGCAGAGAGACAGAGATGAACACTGAAGCTTTCTTT.

V and J are TRBV7-9 and TRBJ2-1; 8 nucleotides align to TRBD2. Germline V gene sequence: CDR1 SEHNR, CDR2 FQNEAQ (reference sequence). Germline trimming cut 2 bases from V and 4 bases from J; bases unmatched to any gene: 1. The CDR3 runs to 14 residues. The CDR3 here is CASSLTGGYNEQFF. CDR3 DNA sequence: TGTGCCAGCAGCTTAACGGGAGGGTACAATGAGCAGTTCTTC.

V usage is TRBV7-9 and J usage is TRBJ1-1, with D tentatively TRBD1 (6 bases). Germline assignment: CDR1 SEHNR and CDR2 FQNEAQ (reference sequence). V lost 4 bases to trimming and J lost 5 bases, with 11 bases between them. The CDR3 has 13 residues. CDR3 region: CASSSGVRTEAFF. The CDR3 DNA reads as TGTGCCAGCAGCTCAGGGGTGCGAACTGAAGCTTTCTTT.

The J gene is TRBJ2-1, the V gene TRBV11-1; 7 bases map to TRBD2. With 4 bases clipped from V and 3 bases from J, the junction kept 3 bases outside the gene matches. The CDR3 has 14 amino acids. The germline V gene encodes CDR1 SGHAT and CDR2 FQDESV (reference sequence). This CDR3 is CASSSGGSYNEQFF. CDR3 DNA sequence: TGTGCCAGCAGCTCCGGGGGGAGCTACAATGAGCAGTTCTTC.

Comment on this clone: Distinct nucleotide sequences in the sample also encode this CDR3. The chain joins TRBV5-6 to TRBJ2-2; 8 nucleotides align to TRBD1. Germline V gene sequence: CDR1 SGHDT, CDR2 YYEEEE. J gave up 1 base and V 2 bases, and 4 bases lay outside the gene matches. This CDR3 comprises 16 residues. In DNA form, the CDR3 reads TGTGCCAGCAGCTTTTGGACAGGGAGGAACACCGGGGAGCTGTTTTTT. The encoded protein is CASSFWTGRNTGELFF.

This clone was seen a few times. The J gene is TRBJ2-2, the V gene TRBV6-4; 7 bases align to TRBD2. Germline V gene lookup returns CDR1 MRHNA and CDR2 SNTAGT. V shed 2 bases and J 6 bases; nucleotides not matched to a gene: 0. CDR3 length: 13 residues. The CDR3 DNA reads TGTGCCAGCAGTGACGGGGGGGCCGGGGAGCTGTTTTTT. This codes for CASSDGGAGELFF.

J is TRBJ2-1 and V is TRBV11-2; TRBD2 agrees at 7 bases. The ends lost 4 bases at V and 6 bases at J; junction bases unmatched: 6. CDR1 and CDR2 (germline): SGHAT, FQNNGV. The CDR3 covers 14 residues. This chain's CDR3 is CASSSTAGSNEQFF. CDR3 DNA: TGTGCCAGCAGCTCCACAGCGGGAAGCAATGAGCAGTTCTTC. The variable domain in full, completed from reference TRBV11-2 and TRBJ2-1, reads EAGVAQSPRYKIIEKRQSVAFWCNPISGHATLYWYQQILGQGPKLLIQFQNNGVVDDSQLPKDRFSAERLKGVDSTLKIQPAKLEDSAVYLCASSSTAGSNEQFFGPGTRLTVL.

This clone was seen only once. This chain connects TRBV5-6 to TRBJ2-5, with D possibly TRBD2 on 5 matching bases. V was clipped by 2 bases and J by 2 bases, with 10 bases between them. CDR1 is SGHDT and CDR2 is YYEEEE in the germline V gene. The CDR3 has 14 residues. The CDR3 sequence: CASSLGGLQETQYF. The CDR3 DNA sequence: TGTGCCAGCAGCTTAGGCGGGTTACAAGAGACCCAGTACTTC.

The chain has TRBV7-9 and TRBJ2-5, with D tentatively TRBD2 (7 bases). The last part of the DNA fits TRBJ2-7 better; the J call may be wrong. Germline V lookup: CDR1 SEHNR, CDR2 FQNEAQ (reference sequence). The CDR3 is 15 amino acids. The CDR3 nucleotides read TGTGCCAGCGCGGGAGACCGGGACATCCCCTACGAGCAGTACTTC. It codes for CASAGDRDIPYEQYF.